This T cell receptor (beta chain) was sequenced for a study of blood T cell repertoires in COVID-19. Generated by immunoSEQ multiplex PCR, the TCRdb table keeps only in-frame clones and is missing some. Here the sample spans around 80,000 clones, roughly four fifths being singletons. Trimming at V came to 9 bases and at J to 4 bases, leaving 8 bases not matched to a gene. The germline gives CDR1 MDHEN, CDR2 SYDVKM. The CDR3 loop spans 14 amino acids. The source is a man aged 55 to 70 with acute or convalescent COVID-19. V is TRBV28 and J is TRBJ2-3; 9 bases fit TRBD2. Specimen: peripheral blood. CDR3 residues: CASEPSGVPDTQYF. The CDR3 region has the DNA TGTGCCAGTGAGCCTAGCGGGGTCCCAGATACGCAGTATTTT.